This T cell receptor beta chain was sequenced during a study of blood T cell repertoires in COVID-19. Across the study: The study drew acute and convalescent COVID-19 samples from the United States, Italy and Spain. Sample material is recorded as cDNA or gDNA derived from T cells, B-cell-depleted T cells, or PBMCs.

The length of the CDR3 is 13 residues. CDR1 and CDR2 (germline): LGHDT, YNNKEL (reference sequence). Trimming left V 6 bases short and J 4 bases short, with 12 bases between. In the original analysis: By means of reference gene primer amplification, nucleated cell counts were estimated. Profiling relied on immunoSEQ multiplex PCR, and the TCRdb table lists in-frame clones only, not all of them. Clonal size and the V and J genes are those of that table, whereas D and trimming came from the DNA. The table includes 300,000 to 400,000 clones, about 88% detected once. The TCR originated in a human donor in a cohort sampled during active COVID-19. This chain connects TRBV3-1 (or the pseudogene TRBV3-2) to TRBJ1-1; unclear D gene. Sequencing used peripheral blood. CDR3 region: CASSQSPLTEAFF. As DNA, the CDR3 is TGTGCCAGCAGTCAAAGCCCCCTCACTGAAGCTTTCTTT.